What follows is one T cell receptor beta chain and its context. This record belongs to a study of blood T cells in healthy people across ages. Alongside a J-beta primer mix, a sample-barcoded 5' primer served in a second PCR lasting roughly 7 to 11 cycles. TCRdb reprocessed the 5' RACE reads with MiXCR, giving one entry per CDR3 protein. The top ten clones hold 51% of a sample with approximately 360,000 distinct CDR3 sequences, roughly half of them seen once. This CDR3 contains 13 residues. Germline V lookup: CDR1 SQVTM, CDR2 ANQGSEA. The receptor's source is a man aged 60-69 years in good health. The chain has TRBV29-1 and TRBJ2-1, with 7 bases that match TRBD1. The J call may be in error: the DNA end matches TRBJ2-7 better. Source material: blood. Written as DNA, the CDR3 is TGCAGCGTTGATCGACAGGGATACAATGAGCAGTACTTC. This gives the protein CSVDRQGYNEQYF.